This T cell receptor (beta chain) originates from a study of blood T cell repertoires in COVID-19. Sequenced by immunoSEQ multiplex PCR; TCRdb stores in-frame clones only, minus some. The sample holds a few hundred thousand clones; approximately 85% are singletons and the top ten take about 8.6%. The CDR3 sequence is 17 residues long. V lost 2 bases, J lost 4 bases, and 14 bases stayed unmatched. Germline-derived CDR1 and CDR2 are SGHTA and FQGNSA. Sequenced: peripheral blood. This TCR was sampled from a man aged 18 to 35 with active or convalescent COVID-19. The chain carries TRBV7-2 and TRBJ2-7, with 7 positions matching TRBD2. CDR3: CASSLTGGPGGLYEQYF. The CDR3 DNA sequence: TGTGCCAGCAGCTTAACCGGGGGACCGGGAGGCTTATACGAGCAGTACTTC.